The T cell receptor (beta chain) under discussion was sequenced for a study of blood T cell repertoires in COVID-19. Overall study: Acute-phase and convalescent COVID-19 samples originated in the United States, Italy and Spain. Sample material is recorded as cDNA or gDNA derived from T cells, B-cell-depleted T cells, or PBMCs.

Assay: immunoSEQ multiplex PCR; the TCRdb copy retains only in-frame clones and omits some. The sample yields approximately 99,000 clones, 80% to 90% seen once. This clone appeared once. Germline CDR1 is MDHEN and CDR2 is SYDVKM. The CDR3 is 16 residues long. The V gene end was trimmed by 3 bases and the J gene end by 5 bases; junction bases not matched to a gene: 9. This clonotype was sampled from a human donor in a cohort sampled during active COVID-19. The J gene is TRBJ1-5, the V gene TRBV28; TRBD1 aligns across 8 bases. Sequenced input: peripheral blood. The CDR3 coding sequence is TGTGCCAGCAGTTTTCTGACGTGGACAGGGCATCAGCCCCAGCATTTT. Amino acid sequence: CASSFLTWTGHQPQHF.